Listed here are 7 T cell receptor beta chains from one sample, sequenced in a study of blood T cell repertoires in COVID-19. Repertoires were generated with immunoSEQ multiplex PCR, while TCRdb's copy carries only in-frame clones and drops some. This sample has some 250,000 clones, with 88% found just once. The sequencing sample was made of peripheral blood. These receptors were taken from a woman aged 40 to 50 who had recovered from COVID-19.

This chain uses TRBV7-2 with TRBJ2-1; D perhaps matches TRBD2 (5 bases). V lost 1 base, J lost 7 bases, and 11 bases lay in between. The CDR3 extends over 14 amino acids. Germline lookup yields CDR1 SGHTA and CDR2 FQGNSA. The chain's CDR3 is CASSLGSPGNEQFF. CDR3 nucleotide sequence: TGTGCCAGCAGCTTAGGCTCCCCGGGGAATGAGCAGTTCTTC.

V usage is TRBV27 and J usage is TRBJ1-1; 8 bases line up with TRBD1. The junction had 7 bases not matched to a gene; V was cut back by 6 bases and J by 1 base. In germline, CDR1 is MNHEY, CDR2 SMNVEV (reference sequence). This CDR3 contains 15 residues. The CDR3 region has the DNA TGTGCCAGCAGCCCCGGACAGGGAGGGAACACTGAAGCTTTCTTT. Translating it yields CASSPGQGGNTEAFF.

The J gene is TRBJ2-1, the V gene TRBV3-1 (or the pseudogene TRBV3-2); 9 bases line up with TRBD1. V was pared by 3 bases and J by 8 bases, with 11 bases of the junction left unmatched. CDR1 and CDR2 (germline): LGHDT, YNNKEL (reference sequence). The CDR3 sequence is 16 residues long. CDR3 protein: CASSHPDRGGSHEQFF. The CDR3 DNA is TGTGCCAGCAGCCACCCCGACAGGGGGGGCTCCCATGAGCAGTTCTTC.

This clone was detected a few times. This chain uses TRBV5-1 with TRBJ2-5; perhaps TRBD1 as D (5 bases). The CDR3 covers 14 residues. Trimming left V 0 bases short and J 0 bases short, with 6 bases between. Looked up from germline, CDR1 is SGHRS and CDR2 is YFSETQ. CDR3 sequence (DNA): TGCGCCAGCAGCTTGGGACAGTACCAAGAGACCCAGTACTTC. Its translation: CASSLGQYQETQYF.

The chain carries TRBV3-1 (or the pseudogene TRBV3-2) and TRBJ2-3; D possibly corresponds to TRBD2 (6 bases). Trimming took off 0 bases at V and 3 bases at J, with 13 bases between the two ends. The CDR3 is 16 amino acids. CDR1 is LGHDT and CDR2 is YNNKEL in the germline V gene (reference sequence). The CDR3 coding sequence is TGTGCCAGCAGCCAAGATGCGGGGTTTGGGACAGATACGCAGTATTTT. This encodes CASSQDAGFGTDTQYF.

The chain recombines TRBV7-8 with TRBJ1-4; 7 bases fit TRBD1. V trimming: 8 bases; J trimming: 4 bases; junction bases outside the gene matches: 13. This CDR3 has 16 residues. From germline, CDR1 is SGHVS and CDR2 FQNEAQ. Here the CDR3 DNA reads TGTGCCAGCGCTGCCGGGACAGCCCTTCGTAATGAAAAACTGTTTTTT. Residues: CASAAGTALRNEKLFF.

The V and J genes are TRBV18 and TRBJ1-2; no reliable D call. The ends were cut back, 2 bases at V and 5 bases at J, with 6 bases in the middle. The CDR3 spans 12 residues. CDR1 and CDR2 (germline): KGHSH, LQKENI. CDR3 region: CASSPSSYGYTF. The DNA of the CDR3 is TGTGCCAGCTCACCATCCTCGTATGGCTACACCTTC.